This is a list of T cell receptor beta chains from one sample in a study of OX40 agonist ivuxolimab in advanced cancers. The assay was immunoSEQ multiplex PCR, and TCRdb's table has in-frame clones only and misses some. The data show around 50,000 clones, roughly 77% seen once. This sample comprised CD4+ or CD8+ T cells sorted from blood, obtained in a trial of the OX40 agonist ivuxolimab. The origin of the receptors is an adult with an advanced solid tumor such as melanoma, head and neck, liver or kidney cancer. The CDR3 runs from the conserved cysteine through the conserved F or W. The order of the fields is CDR3 protein, CDR3 DNA, D gene, clone size, J gene, V gene. The D gene is left open where the match is weak. Clone size is given for some rows only: seen once, a few or many times, or a class if the clone is expanded.

CASSMGRNYGYTF,TGTGCCAGTAGTATGGGCAGAAACTATGGCTACACCTTC,NA,NA,TRBJ1-2,TRBV19
CASSRAGGLGGTQYF,TGTGCCAGCAGCCGGGCCGGGGGGCTCGGAGGGACCCAGTACTTC,NA,NA,TRBJ2-5,TRBV2
CASSPRETNEKLFF,TGTGCCAGCTCACCAAGGGAGACTAATGAAAAACTGTTTTTT,NA,NA,TRBJ1-4,TRBV18
CASSISGITDTQYF,TGTGCCAGCAGCATTAGCGGTATTACAGATACGCAGTATTTT,NA,NA,TRBJ2-3,TRBV7-8
CASSSPDRAPSAFF,TGTGCCAGCAGCTCTCCGGACAGGGCCCCGTCGGCTTTCTTT,TRBD1,once,TRBJ1-1,TRBV7-2
CASSSTGVWNGYTF,TGTGCCAGCAGTAGTACAGGGGTCTGGAATGGCTACACCTTC,TRBD1,NA,TRBJ1-2,TRBV6-1
CASSLPGTGGEEQFF,TGTGCCAGCAGCTTACCCGGGACAGGGGGCGAAGAGCAGTTCTTC,TRBD1,NA,TRBJ2-1,TRBV5-4
CASSLRQEGTQYF,TGTGCCAGCAGCTTGCGGCAGGAAGGGACCCAGTACTTC,NA,NA,TRBJ2-5,TRBV5-8
CASSVMTGRLQNNEQFF,TGCGCCAGCAGCGTGATGACAGGGAGGCTGCAAAACAATGAGCAGTTCTTC,NA,NA,TRBJ2-1,TRBV5-1
CASRRDGGYTF,TGTGCCAGCAGACGGGATGGGGGCTACACCTTC,NA,NA,TRBJ1-2,TRBV6-1
CASSTSGTSTDTQYF,TGCGCCAGCAGCACTAGCGGGACTAGCACAGATACGCAGTATTTT,TRBD2,NA,TRBJ2-3,TRBV5-1
CASRGRQGRYTF,TGTGCCAGCAGGGGAAGACAGGGGCGCTACACCTTC,TRBD1,many,TRBJ1-2,TRBV7-9
CASRGSSQEGYTF,TGTGCCAGCAGGGGCAGCTCCCAGGAGGGCTACACCTTC,NA,few,TRBJ1-2,TRBV2
CASSSRGQFQETQYF,TGTGCCAGCAGCTCCCGCGGACAGTTCCAAGAGACCCAGTACTTC,NA,NA,TRBJ2-5,TRBV11-3
CASSPTGGEETQYF,TGTGCCAGCAGTCCGACAGGGGGCGAAGAGACCCAGTACTTC,TRBD1,once,TRBJ2-5,TRBV27
CASSDGTSGGQETQYF,TGTGCCAGCAGCGATGGGACTAGCGGGGGCCAAGAGACCCAGTACTTC,TRBD2,NA,TRBJ2-5,TRBV2